The next 26 T cell receptor beta chains were all read from a single sample in a study of human T cells and chemical hapten exposure. One entry per CDR3 protein, called by TCRdb with MiXCR from the RACE reads. The sample carries more than 80,000 distinct CDR3 sequences, 10% to 13% recorded once. Time point: patch test 3, about 24 weeks after DPC sensitization. As for treatment: therapeutic diphenylcyclopropenone sensitization with weekly scalp DPC. This sample comprised whole blood, obtained in connection with sensitization to the hapten diphenylcyclopropenone (DPC). All receptors come from a woman in her fifties or sixties with alopecia areata. Some clones in this sample may be carry-over from other donors' samples.

This clonotype came up many times. The rearrangement uses TRBV11-3 and TRBJ2-3; D is possibly TRBD1 or TRBD2 (5 bases each). The CDR3 length is 14 residues. Trimming cost V 4 bases and J 1 base, with 9 bases left between them. Germline V CDR1 and CDR2: SGHNT, YENEEA. CDR3 sequence reads: CASSYTGRTDTQYF. In DNA form, the CDR3 reads TGTGCCAGCAGCTACACGGGGCGCACAGATACGCAGTATTTT.

This sequence joins TRBV30 and TRBJ2-3; 8 nucleotides agree with TRBD2. Trimming took 7 bases from V and 1 from J; bases not matched to a gene: 7. The CDR3 has 14 amino acids. Per germline, CDR1 GTSNPN and CDR2 SVGIG (reference sequence). CDR3 protein: CAFLAGGRTDTQYF. The CDR3 nucleotides read TGTGCCTTCCTCGCGGGGGGACGCACAGATACGCAGTATTTT. Based on the CDR3 plus reference TRBV30 and TRBJ2-3, the full variable domain is SQTIHQWPATLVQPVGSPLSLECTVEGTSNPNLYWYRQAAGRGLQLLFYSVGIGQISSEVPQNLSASRPQDRQFILSSKKLLLSDSGFYLCAFLAGGRTDTQYFGPGTRLTVL.

Many counts were recorded for this clonotype. The chain has TRBV6-2 or TRBV6-3 and TRBJ2-7; a weak D match, TRBD2 (6 bases). This CDR3 contains 13 residues. CDR1 is MNHEY, CDR2 SVGEGT, per germline. V gave up 7 bases and J gave up 7 bases, with 17 bases separating them. The CDR3 here is CASTTRGPWEQYF. CDR3 coding DNA: TGTGCCAGCACGACGCGGGGCCCGTGGGAGCAGTACTTC.

There are many counts of this clonotype. The chain has TRBV7-3 and TRBJ2-7, with a weak D call TRBD1 (6 bases). V lost 5 bases and J lost 2, with 13 bases in between. The germline V gene encodes CDR1 SGHTA and CDR2 FQGTGA. The CDR3 runs to 14 residues. This CDR3 reads CASSPPGTTYEQYF. CDR3 nucleotides: TGTGCCAGCAGCCCCCCCGGGACAACCTACGAGCAGTACTTC.

The sample holds a few counts of this clonotype. The rearrangement joins TRBV20-1 to TRBJ2-1; 9 bases align to TRBD1. J gave up 4 bases and V 3 bases, and 1 base lay outside the gene matches. The germline CDR1 and CDR2 sequences are DFQATT and SNEGSKA (reference sequence). This CDR3 contains 13 residues. The CDR3 DNA reads as TGCAGTGCTAGGGACAGGGGTTACAATGAGCAGTTCTTC. Protein product: CSARDRGYNEQFF.

This clonotype was recorded a few times. V gene TRBV24-1 combines with J gene TRBJ2-1, with 8 bases lining up with TRBD2. Germline assignment: CDR1 KGHDR and CDR2 SFDVKD. The CDR3 runs to 18 residues. With V trimmed by 4 bases and J by 4 bases, 14 bases remained unmatched. CDR3 coding DNA: TGTGCCACCAGTGACCCCTATTCGGCGGGGGGTAAATACAATGAGCAGTTCTTC. Amino acid sequence: CATSDPYSAGGKYNEQFF.

This clonotype was recorded at least ten times. The chain has TRBV5-5 and TRBJ2-2, with no clear D. CDR1 and CDR2 (germline): SGHKS, YYEKEE (reference sequence). V lost 0 bases to trimming and J lost 1 base, with 10 bases between them. The CDR3 totals 16 residues. The DNA for the CDR3 is TGTGCCAGCAGCTTGGGGCAGAGCAGGAACACCGGGGAGCTGTTTTTT. The encoded protein is CASSLGQSRNTGELFF.

Many counts were recorded for this clonotype. The rearrangement links TRBV19 to TRBJ2-7; D is uncertain. V dropped 5 bases and J dropped 1 base, with 15 bases sitting between them. Germline V gene sequence: CDR1 LNHDA, CDR2 SQIVND (reference sequence). There are 15 residues in the CDR3. The CDR3 loop reads CASSSKGGKSYEQYF. Here the CDR3 DNA reads TGTGCCAGTAGTTCCAAGGGCGGTAAATCCTACGAGCAGTACTTC.

In this sample, this clonotype turned up many times. The chain combines TRBV5-4 with TRBJ1-5; D remains unclear. The CDR3 totals 13 residues. Germline-derived CDR1 and CDR2 are SGHNT and YYREEE (reference sequence). V shed 5 bases and J shed 3 bases, with 9 bases lying between them. The DNA of the CDR3 is TGTGCCAGCAGTGAGGACCCCAATCAGCCCCAGCATTTT. Protein product: CASSEDPNQPQHF.

The rearrangement links TRBV28 to TRBJ2-7; maybe TRBD1 (5 bases). Trimming took off 7 bases at V and 3 bases at J, with 19 bases between the two ends. Looked up from germline, CDR1 is MDHEN and CDR2 is SYDVKM. The CDR3 is made up of 15 amino acids. The CDR3 protein is CASTAQELGNYEQYF. The DNA of the CDR3 is TGTGCCAGCACCGCACAGGAGCTAGGGAACTACGAGCAGTACTTC.

This clonotype was picked up a small number of times. This chain links TRBV5-1 with TRBJ2-1, with D possibly matching TRBD1 (6 bases). V shed 0 bases and J shed 10 bases, with 20 bases lying between them. From germline, CDR1 is SGHRS and CDR2 YFSETQ. This CDR3 is built from 16 residues. The CDR3 sequence is CASSLGSLRGTVEQFF. CDR3 DNA sequence: TGCGCCAGCAGCTTGGGATCCCTGAGGGGGACGGTGGAGCAGTTCTTC.

This chain connects TRBV6-2 or TRBV6-3 to TRBJ2-7, with D unclear. V lost 6 bases, J lost 6 bases, and 15 bases lay in between. This CDR3 has 13 amino acids. Germline CDR1 is MNHEY and CDR2 is SVGEGT. CDR3 in amino acids: CASSLRQDREQYF. In DNA, the CDR3 is TGTGCCAGCAGCCTCCGCCAGGATCGCGAGCAGTACTTC.

The sample holds many counts of this clonotype. J is TRBJ2-2 and V is TRBV12-3 or TRBV12-4; TRBD2 agrees at 14 bases. CDR3 length: 17 amino acids. J lost 2 bases, V lost 5 bases, and 4 bases had no gene match. Here the CDR3 reads CASSVTSGRVNTGELFF. CDR3 DNA sequence: TGTGCCAGCAGTGTGACTAGCGGGAGGGTTAACACCGGGGAGCTGTTTTTT.

This clonotype was found a few times. This chain links TRBV18 with TRBJ2-7; D is uncertain. The CDR3 length is 15 residues. The germline gives CDR1 KGHSH, CDR2 LQKENI. The V gene lost 6 bases and the J gene lost 1 base, with 16 bases spanning the gap. Here the CDR3 reads CASSPTHGRSYEQYF. The CDR3 region has the DNA TGTGCCAGCTCCCCGACCCACGGGCGGTCCTACGAGCAGTACTTC. The variable domain in full, completed from reference TRBV18 and TRBJ2-7, reads NAGVMQNPRHLVRRRGQEARLRCSPMKGHSHVYWYRQLPEEGLKFMVYLQKENIIDESGMPKERFSAEFPKEGPSILRIQQVVRGDSAAYFCASSPTHGRSYEQYFGPGTRLTVT.

In its sample, this clonotype was seen many times. The chain has TRBV14 and TRBJ2-6; TRBD2 matches 7 bases. V shed 4 bases, J shed 4 bases, and the junction held 7 bases outside the gene matches. CDR1 is SGHDN and CDR2 is FVKESK in the germline V gene. The CDR3 extends over 16 amino acids. The CDR3: CASSPTGGGGANVLTF. The CDR3 nucleotides read TGTGCCAGCAGCCCCACCGGGGGAGGGGGGGCCAACGTCCTGACTTTC. The variable domain in full, completed from reference TRBV14 and TRBJ2-6, reads EAGVTQFPSHSVIEKGQTVTLRCDPISGHDNLYWYRRVMGKEIKFLLHFVKESKQDESGMPNNRFLAERTGGTYSTLKVQPAELEDSGVYFCASSPTGGGGANVLTFGAGSRLTVL.

This clonotype was observed a few times. The rearrangement uses TRBV19 and TRBJ1-1, with a possible D match to TRBD1 (5 bases). CDR1 is LNHDA, CDR2 SQIVND, per germline (reference sequence). The germline V and J ends were trimmed by 4 bases and 6 bases, with 12 bases remaining between them. The CDR3 consists of 13 residues. The CDR3 region is CASSTQRGAEAFF. In DNA form, the CDR3 reads TGTGCCAGTAGTACCCAGCGGGGGGCTGAAGCTTTCTTT.

There are a few counts of this clonotype. The chain recombines TRBV6-6 with TRBJ2-7; 10 bases match TRBD2. Trimming cost V 8 bases and J 2 bases; bases outside gene matches: 0. Germline assignment: CDR1 MNHNY and CDR2 SVGAGI (reference sequence). This CDR3 has 12 residues. CDR3 sequence reads: CASGTSAYEQYF. In DNA form, the CDR3 reads TGTGCCAGCGGGACTAGCGCCTACGAGCAGTACTTC.

This clonotype was seen ten or more times. This chain joins TRBV7-6 and TRBJ1-3; 9 bases match TRBD1. This CDR3 region has 15 residues. The trim removed 4 bases at V and 6 bases at J, leaving 7 bases unmatched. Germline CDR1 and CDR2: SGHVS and FNYEAQ. CDR3 nucleotides: TGTGCCAGCAGCTCCCGGGACAGGGCGCAAAACACCATATATTTT. This encodes CASSSRDRAQNTIYF.

This clonotype has at least ten counts. The rearrangement uses TRBV21-1 and TRBJ1-1; TRBD1 is the table's D call and was not checked against the DNA. TRBV21-1 is recorded as a pseudogene. CDR3 length: 15 amino acids. CDR3 in amino acids: CASSKGTGPNTEAFF. Here the CDR3 DNA reads TGTGCCAGCAGCAAAGGGACAGGACCGAACACTGAAGCTTTCTTT.

This clonotype was seen repeatedly, ten times or more. This chain links TRBV19 with TRBJ2-2; 9 nucleotides match TRBD1. Germline assignment: CDR1 LNHDA and CDR2 SQIVND (reference sequence). The CDR3 contains 15 residues. J was trimmed by 4 bases and V by 5 bases; bases with no gene match: 5. CDR3 protein: CASSARQGGTGELFF. The CDR3 nucleotides read TGTGCCAGTAGTGCGAGACAGGGGGGCACCGGGGAGCTGTTTTTT.

This clonotype was picked up many times. The chain has TRBV18 and TRBJ2-1; 8 bases align to TRBD1. The CDR3 sequence is 13 residues long. Germline values: CDR1 KGHSH, CDR2 LQKENI. Trimming cost V 5 bases and J 12 bases; bases outside gene matches: 9. The CDR3 DNA reads TGTGCCAGCTCAACGACAGGGGACGGTTGGCAGTTCTTC. Residues: CASSTTGDGWQFF.

This clonotype was found many times. The chain recombines TRBV13 with TRBJ2-7; TRBD2 matches at 15 bases. The V gene's germline CDR1 is PRHDT and CDR2 FYEKMQ (reference sequence). The ends lost 5 bases at V and 2 bases at J; junction bases unmatched: 7. The CDR3 runs to 17 residues. CDR3 amino acids: CASSPVGTSGRTYEQYF. The CDR3 nucleotides read TGTGCCAGCAGCCCCGTCGGGACTAGCGGGAGGACCTACGAGCAGTACTTC.

The rearrangement links TRBV12-3 or TRBV12-4 to TRBJ2-1; D gene unclear. The V gene lost 6 bases and the J gene lost 2 bases, with 14 bases spanning the gap. CDR3 length: 15 residues. CDR3 amino acids: CASSPTGPAYNEQFF. The CDR3 DNA follows: TGTGCCAGCAGCCCTACCGGGCCTGCCTACAATGAGCAGTTCTTC.

This clonotype was picked up many times. The J gene is TRBJ2-2, the V gene TRBV18; the match to TRBD2 covers 11 bases. After removal of 6 bases from V and 5 bases from J, the junction contained 2 bases not matched to a gene. The CDR3 is made up of 14 amino acids. Germline V CDR1 and CDR2: KGHSH, LQKENI. Written as DNA, the CDR3 is TGTGCCAGCTCGAGGACTAGCGGGACCGGGGAGCTGTTTTTT. Its protein is CASSRTSGTGELFF.

The chain links TRBV6-5 to TRBJ2-5, with 10 bases identical to TRBD1. V was pared by 4 bases and J by 6 bases, with 8 bases of the junction left unmatched. Germline V CDR1 and CDR2: MNHEY, SVGAGI. This CDR3 is 15 amino acids long. CDR3 region: CASSSAGTGAKTQYF. The CDR3 region has the DNA TGTGCCAGCAGTTCAGCCGGGACAGGGGCCAAGACCCAGTACTTC.

This clonotype was observed many times. The chain combines TRBV20-1 with TRBJ2-7; 8 nucleotides agree with TRBD2. V trimming: 5 bases; J trimming: 7 bases; junction bases outside the gene matches: 19. Looked up from germline, CDR1 is DFQATT and CDR2 is SNEGSKA (reference sequence). This CDR3 comprises 16 residues. The CDR3 sequence: CSAVGPSSGGPKEQYF. CDR3 sequence (DNA): TGCAGTGCTGTAGGGCCCTCTTCGGGAGGGCCGAAGGAGCAGTACTTC.